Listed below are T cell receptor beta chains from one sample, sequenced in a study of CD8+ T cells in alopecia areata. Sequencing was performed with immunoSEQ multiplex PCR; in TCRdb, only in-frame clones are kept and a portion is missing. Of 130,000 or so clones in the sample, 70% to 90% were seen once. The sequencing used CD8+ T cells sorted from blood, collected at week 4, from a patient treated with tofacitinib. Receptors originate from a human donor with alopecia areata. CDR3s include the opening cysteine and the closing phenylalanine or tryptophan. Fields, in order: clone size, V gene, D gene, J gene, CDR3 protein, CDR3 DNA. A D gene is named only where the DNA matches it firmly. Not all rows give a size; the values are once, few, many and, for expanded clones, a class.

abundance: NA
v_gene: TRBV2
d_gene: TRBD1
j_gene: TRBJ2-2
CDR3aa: CASSSGTVNTGELFF
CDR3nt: TGTGCCAGCAGTTCCGGGACAGTGAACACCGGGGAGCTGTTTTTT

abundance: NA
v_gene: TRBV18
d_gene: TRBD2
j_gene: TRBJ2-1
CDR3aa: CASSRPAGGLGNEQFF
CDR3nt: TGTGCCAGCTCACGGCCAGCGGGGGGGCTTGGTAATGAGCAGTTCTTC

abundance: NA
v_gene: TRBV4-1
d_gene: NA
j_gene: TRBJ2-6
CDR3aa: CASSQSGANVLTF
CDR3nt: TGCGCCAGCAGCCAGTCTGGGGCCAACGTCCTGACTTTC

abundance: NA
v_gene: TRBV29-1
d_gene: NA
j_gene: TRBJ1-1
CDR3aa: CSVVTGEAFF
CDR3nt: TGCAGCGTTGTGACAGGTGAAGCTTTCTTT

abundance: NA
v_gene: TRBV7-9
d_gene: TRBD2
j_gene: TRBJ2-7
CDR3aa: CASSLRGRASEEQYF
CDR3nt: TGTGCCAGCAGCTTACGTGGGAGGGCCTCAGAGGAGCAGTACTTC

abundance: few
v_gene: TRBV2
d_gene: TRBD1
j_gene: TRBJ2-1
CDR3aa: CASRGTGGLDEQFF
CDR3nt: TGTGCCAGCAGAGGGACAGGGGGCCTTGATGAGCAGTTCTTC

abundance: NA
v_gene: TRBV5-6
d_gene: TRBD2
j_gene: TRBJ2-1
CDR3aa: CASSFVGGNEQFF
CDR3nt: TGTGCCAGCAGCTTTGTGGGAGGGAATGAGCAGTTCTTC

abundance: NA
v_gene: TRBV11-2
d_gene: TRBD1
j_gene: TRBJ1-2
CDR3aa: CASSRGQGNRYGYTF
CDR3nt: TGTGCCAGCAGCCGTGGACAGGGCAACCGCTATGGCTACACCTTC

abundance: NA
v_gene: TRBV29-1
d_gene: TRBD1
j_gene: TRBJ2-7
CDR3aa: CSVENDRGVYEQYF
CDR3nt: TGCAGCGTTGAAAACGACAGGGGGGTCTACGAGCAGTACTTC

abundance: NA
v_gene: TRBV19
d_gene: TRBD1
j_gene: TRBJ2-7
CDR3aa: CASSISGWTGGTYEQYF
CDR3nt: TGTGCCAGTAGTATCTCTGGGTGGACAGGGGGGACCTACGAGCAGTACTTC

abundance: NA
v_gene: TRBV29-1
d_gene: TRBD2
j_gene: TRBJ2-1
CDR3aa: CSVISGLAEYNEQFF
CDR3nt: TGCAGCGTTATTTCGGGACTAGCAGAGTACAATGAGCAGTTCTTC

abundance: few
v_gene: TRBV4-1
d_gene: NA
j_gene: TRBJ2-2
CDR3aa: CASSQLGGSTGELFF
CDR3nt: TGCGCCAGCAGCCAACTGGGGGGCAGCACCGGGGAGCTGTTTTTT

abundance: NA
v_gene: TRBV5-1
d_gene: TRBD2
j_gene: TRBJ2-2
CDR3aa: CASTPLGSGSNTGELFF
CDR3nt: TGCGCCAGCACCCCTTTGGGTAGCGGGAGTAACACCGGGGAGCTGTTTTTT

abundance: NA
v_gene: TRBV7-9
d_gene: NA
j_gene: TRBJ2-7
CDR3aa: CASSSGPRRDFHEQYF
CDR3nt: TGTGCCAGCAGCTCCGGTCCCCGCAGGGATTTTCACGAGCAGTACTTC

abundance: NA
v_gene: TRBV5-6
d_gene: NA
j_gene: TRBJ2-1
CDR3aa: CASSLTGESSYNEQFF
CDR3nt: TGTGCCAGCAGCTTGACAGGAGAAAGCTCCTACAATGAGCAGTTCTTC

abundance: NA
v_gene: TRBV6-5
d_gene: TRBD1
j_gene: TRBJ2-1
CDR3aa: CASSLDRSSYNEQFF
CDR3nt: TGTGCCAGCAGTTTGGACAGGAGCTCCTACAATGAGCAGTTCTTC

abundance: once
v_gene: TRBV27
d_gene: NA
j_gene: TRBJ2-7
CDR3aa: CASSETPYEQYF
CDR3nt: TGTGCCAGCAGTGAAACGCCCTACGAGCAGTACTTC

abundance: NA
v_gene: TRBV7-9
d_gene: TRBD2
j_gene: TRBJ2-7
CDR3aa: CASSLGGRAHEQYF
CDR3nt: TGTGCCAGCAGCTTAGGGGGGAGGGCCCACGAGCAGTACTTC

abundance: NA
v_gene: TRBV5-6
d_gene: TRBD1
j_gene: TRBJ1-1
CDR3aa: CASSPLGTGDTEAFF
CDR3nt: TGTGCCAGCAGCCCCCTAGGGACAGGGGACACTGAAGCTTTCTTT

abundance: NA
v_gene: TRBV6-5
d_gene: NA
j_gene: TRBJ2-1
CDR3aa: CASRTGSYNEQFF
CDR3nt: TGTGCCAGCAGGACTGGCTCCTACAATGAGCAGTTCTTC

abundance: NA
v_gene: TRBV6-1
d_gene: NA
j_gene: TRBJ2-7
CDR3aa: CASSEWLDEQYF
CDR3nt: TGTGCCAGCAGTGAATGGCTAGACGAGCAGTACTTC

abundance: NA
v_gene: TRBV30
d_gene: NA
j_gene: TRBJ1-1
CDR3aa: CAWEGLNTEAFF
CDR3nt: TGTGCCTGGGAAGGACTAAACACTGAAGCTTTCTTT

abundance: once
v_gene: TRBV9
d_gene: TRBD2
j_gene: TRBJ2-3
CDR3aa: CASSDNERESTDTQYF
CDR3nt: TGTGCCAGCAGCGACAATGAGCGGGAGAGCACAGATACGCAGTATTTT

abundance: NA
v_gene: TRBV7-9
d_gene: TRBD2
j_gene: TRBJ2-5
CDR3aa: CASSPVGRASGTETQYF
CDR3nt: TGTGCCAGCAGCCCAGTCGGTCGTGCTAGCGGGACGGAGACCCAGTACTTC

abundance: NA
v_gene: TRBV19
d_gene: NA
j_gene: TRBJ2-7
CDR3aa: CASSIGADSYEQYF
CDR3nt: TGTGCCAGTAGTATAGGAGCGGATTCCTACGAGCAGTACTTC

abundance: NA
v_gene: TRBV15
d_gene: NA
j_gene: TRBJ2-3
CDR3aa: CATSTDATDTQYF
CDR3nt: TGTGCCACCAGCACGGACGCAACAGATACGCAGTATTTT

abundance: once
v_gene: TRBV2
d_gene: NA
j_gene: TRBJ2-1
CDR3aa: CASRASSYNEQFF
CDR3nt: TGTGCCAGCAGAGCTAGCTCCTACAATGAGCAGTTCTTC

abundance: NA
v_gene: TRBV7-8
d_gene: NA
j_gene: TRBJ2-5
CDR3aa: CASSPMTDKQETQYF
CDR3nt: TGTGCCAGCAGCCCCATGACAGATAAACAAGAGACCCAGTACTTC

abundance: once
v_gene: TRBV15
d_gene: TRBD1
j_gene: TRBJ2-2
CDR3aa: CATSRDAGTVNTGELFF
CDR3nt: TGTGCCACCAGCAGAGACGCCGGGACAGTGAACACCGGGGAGCTGTTTTTT

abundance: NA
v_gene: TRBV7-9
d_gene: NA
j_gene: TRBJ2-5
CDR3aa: CASSSPGQQETQYF
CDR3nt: TGTGCCAGCAGCTCACCGGGTCAGCAGGAGACCCAGTACTTC

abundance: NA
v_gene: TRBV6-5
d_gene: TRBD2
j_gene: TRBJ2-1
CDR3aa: CASSQPGTSDNEQFF
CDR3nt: TGTGCCAGCAGTCAACCCGGGACTAGCGACAATGAGCAGTTCTTC

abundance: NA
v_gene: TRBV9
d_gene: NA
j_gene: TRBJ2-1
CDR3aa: CASSETSYNEQFF
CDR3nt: TGTGCCAGCAGTGAAACATCCTACAATGAGCAGTTCTTC

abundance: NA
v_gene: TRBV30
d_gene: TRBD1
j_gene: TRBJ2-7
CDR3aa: CAWSVGPGGRYEQYF
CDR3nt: TGTGCCTGGAGTGTAGGGCCAGGGGGACGCTACGAGCAGTACTTC

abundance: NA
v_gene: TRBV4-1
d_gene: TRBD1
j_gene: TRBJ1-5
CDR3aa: CASSHGQGGRPQHF
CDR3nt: TGCGCCAGCAGCCATGGACAGGGGGGAAGGCCCCAGCATTTT

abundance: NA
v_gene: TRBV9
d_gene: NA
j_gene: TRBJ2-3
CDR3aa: CASSVVSTDTQYF
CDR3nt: TGTGCCAGCAGCGTAGTTTCGACAGATACGCAGTATTTT

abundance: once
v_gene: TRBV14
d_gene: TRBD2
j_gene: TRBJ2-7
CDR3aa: CASSQVGMVAGEVGSYEQYF
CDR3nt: TGTGCCAGCAGCCAAGTTGGTATGGTAGCGGGAGAGGTCGGCTCCTACGAGCAGTACTTC